The subject of this entry is one TCR beta chain. Original handling: Reference gene primer amplification yielded estimated nucleated cell counts. Generated by immunoSEQ multiplex PCR, the TCRdb table keeps only in-frame clones and is missing some. The D gene and trimming were derived from the DNA, and the V and J assignments and clone size from that table. The sample gives tens of thousands of clones, over 75% of which show up once; roughly 6.8% is in the top ten. The entry originates in a study of blood T cell repertoires in COVID-19. Study-wide background: Researchers got acute and convalescent COVID-19 samples from the United States, Italy and Spain. PBMCs, B-cell-depleted T cells, or T cells were the source of the cDNA or gDNA that made up the material.

CDR1 and CDR2 (germline): WNHNN, SYGVQD (reference sequence). The CDR3 has 12 residues. Trimming cost V 10 bases and J 4 bases, with 14 bases left between them. Sequenced: peripheral blood. The chain combines TRBV10-1 with TRBJ2-7; D gene uncertain. The sequence was obtained from a human donor with acute or convalescent COVID-19. The donor label of this sample is uncertain. The chain's CDR3 is CATDLRVYEQYF. The DNA for the CDR3 is TGCGCCACCGATTTACGGGTTTACGAGCAGTACTTC.